The rows below give T cell receptor beta chains drawn from one sample of a study of blood T cell repertoires in COVID-19. Profiled with immunoSEQ multiplex PCR; TCRdb holds only in-frame clones, not every one. The table includes around 300,000 clones, over 75% detected once. Input material: peripheral blood. The receptors were sampled from a human donor in a cohort sampled during active COVID-19. Both conserved end residues are part of each CDR3. Each record gives: clone size, V gene, D gene, J gene, CDR3 protein, CDR3 DNA. D genes are given only for firm matches. Rows give clone size only sometimes, using once, few, many, or a class for an expanded clone.

>-|TRBV5-1|-|TRBJ2-2
CASSLSAGELFF
TGCGCCAGCAGCTTGTCAGCCGGGGAGCTGTTTTTT
>-|TRBV5-1|-|TRBJ1-2
CASSLGDSSNYGYTF
TGCGCCAGCAGCTTGGGAGACAGCTCTAACTATGGCTACACCTTC
>-|TRBV27|TRBD2|TRBJ2-1
CASRPFREGREQFF
TGTGCCAGCAGACCTTTTCGGGAGGGCCGCGAGCAGTTCTTC
>-|TRBV5-6|-|TRBJ1-5
CASRSGQFSNQPQHF
TGTGCCAGCAGATCCGGACAGTTTAGCAATCAGCCCCAGCATTTT
>-|TRBV4-3|-|TRBJ1-5
CASSQGTVNQPQHF
TGCGCCAGCAGCCAAGGGACAGTCAATCAGCCCCAGCATTTT
>few|TRBV13|-|TRBJ1-2
CASSLRNSGYTF
TGTGCCAGCAGCTTAAGGAACAGTGGCTACACCTTC
>-|TRBV18|-|TRBJ1-1
CASSPRDNGEAFF
TGTGCCAGCTCACCCCGGGACAACGGTGAAGCTTTCTTT
>once|TRBV7-8|TRBD1|TRBJ1-6
CASSLYRGSSPLHF
TGTGCCAGCAGCTTATACAGGGGGAGTTCACCCCTCCACTTT
>once|TRBV2|TRBD1|TRBJ1-2
CASRTGQGYTF
TGTGCCAGCCGGACAGGGCAGGGCTACACCTTC
>-|TRBV18|TRBD1|TRBJ2-2
CASSRTGDTNTGELFF
TGTGCCAGCTCAAGAACAGGGGACACGAACACCGGGGAGCTGTTTTTT
>few|TRBV5-1|TRBD1|TRBJ1-3
CASSLAGTAGNTIYF
TGCGCCAGCAGCTTGGCAGGGACAGCTGGAAACACCATATATTTT
>-|TRBV5-8|-|TRBJ2-7
CASSPQPAAVGEQYF
TGTGCCAGCAGCCCCCAGCCCGCCGCGGTGGGCGAGCAGTACTTC
>-|TRBV2|-|TRBJ2-3
CASNGQSTDTQYF
TGTGCCAGCAATGGACAGAGCACAGATACGCAGTATTTT
>-|TRBV27|-|TRBJ1-4
CASSLARRGEKLFF
TGTGCCAGCAGTTTAGCTCGGCGGGGGGAAAAACTGTTTTTT
>once|TRBV7-9|-|TRBJ1-1
CASSFFKNTEAFF
TGTGCCAGCAGCTTTTTCAAGAACACTGAAGCTTTCTTT
>-|TRBV19|-|TRBJ1-2
CASSIGGGYGYTF
TGTGCCAGTAGTATAGGGGGGGGCTATGGCTACACCTTC
>-|TRBV5-1|TRBD1|TRBJ1-2
CASSLDRGYGYTF
TGCGCCAGCAGCTTGGACAGGGGCTATGGCTACACCTTC
>-|TRBV19|TRBD1|TRBJ1-1
CASSRGQRKAFF
TGTGCCAGTAGTCGGGGACAGAGGAAAGCTTTCTTT
>-|TRBV7-8|-|TRBJ2-7
CASRSGVMTYEQYF
TGTGCCAGCAGGTCAGGTGTGATGACCTACGAGCAGTACTTC
>-|TRBV19|-|TRBJ2-7
CASSIVIGGTYEQYF
TGTGCCAGTAGTATTGTTATCGGCGGTACCTACGAGCAGTACTTC
>-|TRBV4-1|TRBD2|TRBJ2-5
CASSQPTSGHQETQYF
TGCGCCAGCAGCCAACCGACTAGCGGCCACCAAGAGACCCAGTACTTC
>-|TRBV27|TRBD2|TRBJ2-7
CASSGGLAGHHEQYF
TGTGCCAGCAGTGGGGGACTAGCGGGACACCACGAGCAGTACTTC
>-|TRBV24-1|-|TRBJ2-5
CATSEAGRETQYF
TGTGCCACCAGTGAGGCAGGAAGGGAGACCCAGTACTTC